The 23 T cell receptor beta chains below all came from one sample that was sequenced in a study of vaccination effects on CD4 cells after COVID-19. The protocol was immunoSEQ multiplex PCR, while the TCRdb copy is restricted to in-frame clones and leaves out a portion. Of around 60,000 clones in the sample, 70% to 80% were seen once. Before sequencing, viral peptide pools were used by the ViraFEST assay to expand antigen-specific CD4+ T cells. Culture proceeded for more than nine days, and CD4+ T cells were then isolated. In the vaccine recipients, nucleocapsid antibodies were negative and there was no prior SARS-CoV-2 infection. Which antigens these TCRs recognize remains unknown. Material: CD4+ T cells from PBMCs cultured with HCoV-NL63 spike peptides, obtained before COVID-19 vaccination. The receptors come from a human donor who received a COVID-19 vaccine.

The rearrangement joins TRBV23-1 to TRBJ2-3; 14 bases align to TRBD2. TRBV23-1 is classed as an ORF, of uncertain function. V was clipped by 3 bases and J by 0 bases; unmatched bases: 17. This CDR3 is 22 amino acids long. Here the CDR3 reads CASSHREQNRTSGGLSTDTQYF. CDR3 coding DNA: TGCGCCAGCAGTCATCGGGAACAAAACCGGACTAGCGGGGGGCTGAGCACAGATACGCAGTATTTT.

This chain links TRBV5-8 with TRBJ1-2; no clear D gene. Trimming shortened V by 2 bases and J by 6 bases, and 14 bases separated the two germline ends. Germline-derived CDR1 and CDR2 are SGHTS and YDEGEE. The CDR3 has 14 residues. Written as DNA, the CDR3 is TGTGCCAGCAGCTTTGGGCAAACGGGAAATGGCTACACCTTC. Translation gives CASSFGQTGNGYTF. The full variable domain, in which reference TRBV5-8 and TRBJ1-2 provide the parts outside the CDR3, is EAGVTQSPTHLIKTRGQQATLRCSPISGHTSVYWYQQALGLGLQFLLWYDEGEERNRGNFPPRFSGRQFPNYSSELNVNALELEDSALYLCASSFGQTGNGYTFGSGTRLTVV.

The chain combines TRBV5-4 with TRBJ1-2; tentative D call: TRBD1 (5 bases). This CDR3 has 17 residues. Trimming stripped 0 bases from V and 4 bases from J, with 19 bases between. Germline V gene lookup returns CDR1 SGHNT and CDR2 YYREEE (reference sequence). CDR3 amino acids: CASSLDPGRGDAYGYTF. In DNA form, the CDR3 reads TGTGCCAGCAGCTTGGATCCAGGGCGGGGGGATGCCTATGGCTACACCTTC.

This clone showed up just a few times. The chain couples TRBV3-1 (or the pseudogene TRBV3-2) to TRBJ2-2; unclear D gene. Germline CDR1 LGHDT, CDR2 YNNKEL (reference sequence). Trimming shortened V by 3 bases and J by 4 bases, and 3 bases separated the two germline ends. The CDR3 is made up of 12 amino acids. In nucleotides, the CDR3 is TGTGCCAGCAGCCACCTCACCGGGGAGCTGTTTTTT. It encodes CASSHLTGELFF.

CDR3 residues: CASSSIPGQSFSGANVLTF. The CDR3 DNA sequence: TGTGCCAGCAGCTCCATACCGGGACAGTCCTTCTCGGGGGCCAACGTCCTGACTTTC. The V and J genes are TRBV5-5 and TRBJ2-6; 7 bases match TRBD1. The germline gives CDR1 SGHKS, CDR2 YYEKEE (reference sequence). The junction had 16 bases not matched to a gene; V was cut back by 3 bases and J by 4 bases. The CDR3 loop spans 19 amino acids. The full variable domain, rest sourced from reference TRBV5-5 and TRBJ2-6, is DAGVTQSPTHLIKTRGQQVTLRCSPISGHKSVSWYQQVLGQGPQFIFQYYEKEERGRGNFPDRFSARQFPNYSSELNVNALLLGDSALYLCASSSIPGQSFSGANVLTFGAGSRLTVL.

For the CDR3, the DNA is TGCGCCAGCAGCTTTCAGGGGGCGCACACCGGGGAGCTGTTTTTT. Translating gives CASSFQGAHTGELFF. This chain connects TRBV5-1 to TRBJ2-2; 8 nucleotides agree with TRBD1. This CDR3 spans 15 amino acids. From germline, CDR1 is SGHRS and CDR2 YFSETQ. The V and J ends lost 2 bases and 3 bases, in that order; junction bases with no gene match: 3.

The CDR3 DNA is TGTGCCAGCAGTTACAACAGGGCTGGCACAGATACGCAGTATTTT. It specifies CASSYNRAGTDTQYF. This chain links TRBV6-2 or TRBV6-3 with TRBJ2-3; D is possibly TRBD1 (6 bases). Germline V CDR1 and CDR2: MNHEY, SVGEGT. Trimming removed 2 bases at V and 1 base at J, with 10 bases between. The CDR3 contains 15 residues.

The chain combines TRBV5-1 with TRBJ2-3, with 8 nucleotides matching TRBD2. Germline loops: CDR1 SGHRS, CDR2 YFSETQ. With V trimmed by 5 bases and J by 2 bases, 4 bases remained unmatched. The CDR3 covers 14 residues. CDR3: CASSAGGYTDTQYF. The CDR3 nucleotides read TGCGCCAGCAGTGCGGGGGGATACACAGATACGCAGTATTTT.

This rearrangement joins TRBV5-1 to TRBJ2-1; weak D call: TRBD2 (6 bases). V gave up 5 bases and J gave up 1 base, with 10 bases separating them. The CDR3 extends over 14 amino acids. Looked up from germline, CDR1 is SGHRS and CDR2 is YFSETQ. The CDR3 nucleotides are TGCGCCAGCAGTGGGGGGAATTCCTACAATGAGCAGTTCTTC. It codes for CASSGGNSYNEQFF.

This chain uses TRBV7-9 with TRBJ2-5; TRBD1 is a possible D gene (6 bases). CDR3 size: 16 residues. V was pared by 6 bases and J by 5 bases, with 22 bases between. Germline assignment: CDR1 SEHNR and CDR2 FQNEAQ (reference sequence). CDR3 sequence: CASSKTGTLGGETQYF. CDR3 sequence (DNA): TGTGCCAGCAGTAAAACCGGGACACTTGGCGGGGAGACCCAGTACTTC.

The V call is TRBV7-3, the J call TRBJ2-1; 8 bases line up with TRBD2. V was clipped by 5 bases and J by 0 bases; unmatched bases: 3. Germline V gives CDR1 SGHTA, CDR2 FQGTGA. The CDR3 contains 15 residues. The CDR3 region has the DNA TGTGCCAGCAGCCCGAGCGGGGGCTCCTACAATGAGCAGTTCTTC. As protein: CASSPSGGSYNEQFF.

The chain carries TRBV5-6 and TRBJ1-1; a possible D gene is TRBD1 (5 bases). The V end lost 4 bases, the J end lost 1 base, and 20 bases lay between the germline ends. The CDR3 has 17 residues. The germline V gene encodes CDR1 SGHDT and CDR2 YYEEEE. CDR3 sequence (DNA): TGTGCCAGCAGCGCGGACCGGAGGGGCCTTCAGAACACTGAAGCTTTCTTT. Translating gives CASSADRRGLQNTEAFF.

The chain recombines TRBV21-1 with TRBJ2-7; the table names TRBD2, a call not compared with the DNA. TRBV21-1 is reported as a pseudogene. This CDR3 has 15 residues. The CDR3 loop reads CASSKTSGGRYEQYV. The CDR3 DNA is TGTGCCAGCAGCAAGACTAGCGGGGGGCGGTATGAGCAGTACGTC.

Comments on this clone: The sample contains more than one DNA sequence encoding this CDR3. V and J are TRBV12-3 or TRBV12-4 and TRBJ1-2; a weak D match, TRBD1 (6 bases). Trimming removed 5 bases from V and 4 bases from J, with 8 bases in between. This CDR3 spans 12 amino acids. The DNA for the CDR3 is TGTGCCAGCAGTCCGGGGGCCTATGGCTACACCTTC. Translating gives CASSPGAYGYTF.

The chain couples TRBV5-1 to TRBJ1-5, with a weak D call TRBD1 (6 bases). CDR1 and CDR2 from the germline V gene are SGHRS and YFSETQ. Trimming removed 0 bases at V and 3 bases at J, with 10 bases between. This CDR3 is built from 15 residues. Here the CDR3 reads CASSLDGGLNQPQHF. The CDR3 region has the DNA TGCGCCAGCAGCTTGGATGGGGGCCTCAATCAGCCCCAGCATTTT.

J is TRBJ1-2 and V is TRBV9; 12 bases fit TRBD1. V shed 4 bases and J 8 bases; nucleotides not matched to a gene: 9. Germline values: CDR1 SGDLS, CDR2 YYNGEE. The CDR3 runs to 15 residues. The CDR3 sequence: CASSPMGQGAQGYTF. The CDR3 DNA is TGTGCCAGCAGCCCCATGGGACAGGGGGCTCAAGGCTACACCTTC. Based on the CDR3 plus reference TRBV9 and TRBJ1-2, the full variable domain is DSGVTQTPKHLITATGQRVTLRCSPRSGDLSVYWYQQSLDQGLQFLIQYYNGEERAKGNILERFSAQQFPDLHSELNLSSLELGDSALYFCASSPMGQGAQGYTFGSGTRLTVV.

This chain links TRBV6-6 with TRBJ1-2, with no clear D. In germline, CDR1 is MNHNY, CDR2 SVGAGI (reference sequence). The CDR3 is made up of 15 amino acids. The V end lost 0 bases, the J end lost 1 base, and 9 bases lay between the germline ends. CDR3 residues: CASSYSWGGNYGYTF. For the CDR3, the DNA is TGTGCCAGCAGTTACTCCTGGGGTGGTAACTATGGCTACACCTTC.

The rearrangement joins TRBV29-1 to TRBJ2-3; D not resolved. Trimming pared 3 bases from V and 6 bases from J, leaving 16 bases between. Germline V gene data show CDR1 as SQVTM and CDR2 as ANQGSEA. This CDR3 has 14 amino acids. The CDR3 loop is CSVERPSLGDTQYF. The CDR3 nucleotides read TGCAGCGTTGAGCGGCCCTCGCTCGGGGATACGCAGTATTTT.

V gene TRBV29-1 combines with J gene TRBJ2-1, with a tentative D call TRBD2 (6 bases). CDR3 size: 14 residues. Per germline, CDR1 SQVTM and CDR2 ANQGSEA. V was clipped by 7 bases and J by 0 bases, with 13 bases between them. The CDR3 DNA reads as TGCAGCGGACGGCGGGGAACCTCCTACAATGAGCAGTTCTTC. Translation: CSGRRGTSYNEQFF.

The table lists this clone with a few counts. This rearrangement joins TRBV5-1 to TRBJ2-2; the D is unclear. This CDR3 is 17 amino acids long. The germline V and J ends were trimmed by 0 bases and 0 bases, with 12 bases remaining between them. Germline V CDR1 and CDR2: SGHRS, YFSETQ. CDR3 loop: CASSLGGTFANTGELFF. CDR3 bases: TGCGCCAGCAGCTTGGGAGGAACATTCGCGAACACCGGGGAGCTGTTTTTT.

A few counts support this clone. CDR3 in DNA: TGTGCCAGCAGCTTTTTGGGGGGTGTGGAGACCCAGTACTTC. Translated, it gives CASSFLGGVETQYF. The chain is built from TRBV5-5 and TRBJ2-5, with a weak D call TRBD2 (6 bases). The germline V gene encodes CDR1 SGHKS and CDR2 YYEKEE (reference sequence). V gave up 2 bases and J gave up 5 bases, with 13 bases separating them. CDR3 length equals 14 residues.

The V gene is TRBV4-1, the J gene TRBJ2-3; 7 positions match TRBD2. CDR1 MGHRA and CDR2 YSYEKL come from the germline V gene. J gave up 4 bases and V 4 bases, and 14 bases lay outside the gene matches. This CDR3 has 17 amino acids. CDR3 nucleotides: TGCGCCAGCAGCCGGTTTGTGACTAGCTTTCTCGCAGATACGCAGTATTTT. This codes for CASSRFVTSFLADTQYF.

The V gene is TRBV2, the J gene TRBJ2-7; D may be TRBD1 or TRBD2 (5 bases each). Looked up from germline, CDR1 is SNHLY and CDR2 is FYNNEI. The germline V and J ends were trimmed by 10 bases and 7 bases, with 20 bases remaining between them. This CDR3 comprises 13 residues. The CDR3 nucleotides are TGTGCCACCGCTAGAATAGGAGAGGGGGAGCAGTACGTC. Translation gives CATARIGEGEQYV.